Shown below are 14 T cell receptor beta chains from a single sample sequenced in a study of blood T cell repertoires in COVID-19. Here immunoSEQ multiplex PCR was the method, and the copy in TCRdb shows in-frame clones only, minus some. This table holds about 200,000 clones, less than 85% found once. The specimen sequenced was PBMCs or T cells enriched from blood (not recorded which). The receptors were sampled from a man in his forties who had recovered from COVID-19.

The chain carries TRBV6-1 and TRBJ2-5, with 7 positions matching TRBD1. The V and J ends lost 0 bases and 2 bases, in that order; junction bases with no gene match: 3. CDR1 is MNHNS, CDR2 SASEGT, per germline. CDR3 size: 15 residues. CDR3 amino acids: CASSEATGPQETQYF. The CDR3 coding sequence is TGTGCCAGCAGTGAAGCGACAGGGCCACAAGAGACCCAGTACTTC.

The rearrangement joins TRBV29-1 to TRBJ2-7; 10 bases map to TRBD1. This CDR3 comprises 14 residues. Trimming removed 2 bases from V and 5 bases from J; junction bases left unmatched: 6. From germline, CDR1 is SQVTM and CDR2 ANQGSEA. This chain's CDR3 is CSVEPSGQGNEQYF. The CDR3 DNA follows: TGCAGCGTTGAACCCTCGGGACAGGGGAACGAGCAGTACTTC.

This clone came up once. The chain recombines TRBV3-1 (or the pseudogene TRBV3-2) with TRBJ2-5; maybe TRBD2 (6 bases). V lost 6 bases, J lost 4 bases, and 18 bases lay in between. The CDR3 has 15 residues. The germline V gene encodes CDR1 LGHDT and CDR2 YNNKEL (reference sequence). CDR3 coding DNA: TGTGCCAGCAGAACCAAGGCGGGGTTCGGAGAGACCCAGTACTTC. Translating gives CASRTKAGFGETQYF.

This chain uses TRBV9 with TRBJ2-7, with TRBD1 as a possible D gene (5 bases). From germline, CDR1 is SGDLS and CDR2 YYNGEE. V was clipped by 0 bases and J by 3 bases, with 10 bases between them. The CDR3 length is 14 residues. The DNA of the CDR3 is TGTGCCAGCAGCGTAGGACAGAAAGACTACGAGCAGTACTTC. Amino acid sequence: CASSVGQKDYEQYF.

The chain is built from TRBV2 and TRBJ1-3; 10 bases align to TRBD1. Germline loops: CDR1 SNHLY, CDR2 FYNNEI. V was pared by 3 bases and J by 8 bases, with 10 bases of the junction left unmatched. The CDR3 covers 16 residues. The CDR3: CASSERDRGESDTIYF. CDR3 coding DNA: TGTGCCAGCAGTGAGAGGGACAGGGGAGAATCGGACACCATATATTTT.

The CDR3 loop is CASSLGTGGTDTQYF. The CDR3 DNA is TGTGCCAGCAGCTTGGGCACAGGGGGAACAGATACGCAGTATTTT. The chain couples TRBV5-5 to TRBJ2-3; 8 nucleotides line up with TRBD1. Looked up from germline, CDR1 is SGHKS and CDR2 is YYEKEE (reference sequence). The CDR3 contains 15 residues. V was pared by 0 bases and J by 3 bases, with 3 bases of the junction left unmatched.

The V gene is TRBV28, the J gene TRBJ2-1; 8 bases line up with TRBD2. CDR1 is MDHEN and CDR2 is SYDVKM in the germline V gene. The V segment lost 5 bases and the J segment 6 bases; nucleotides outside the gene matches: 9. The length of the CDR3 is 15 residues. The CDR3 DNA sequence: TGTGCCAGCAGTCCCCTCGGCGGGAGGACCAATGAGCAGTTCTTC. It encodes CASSPLGGRTNEQFF.

This clone has just one count. The rearrangement links TRBV14 to TRBJ2-5; maybe TRBD2 (6 bases). The germline V gene has CDR1 SGHDN and CDR2 FVKESK. Trimming removed 3 bases from V and 2 bases from J, with 22 bases in between. CDR3 length equals 18 residues. CDR3 sequence: CASSQIRTTDKQQETQYF. CDR3 bases: TGTGCCAGCAGCCAGATAAGGACTACGGACAAACAACAAGAGACCCAGTACTTC. Filled out from reference TRBV14 and TRBJ2-5, the complete variable domain reads EAGVTQFPSHSVIEKGQTVTLRCDPISGHDNLYWYRRVMGKEIKFLLHFVKESKQDESGMPNNRFLAERTGGTYSTLKVQPAELEDSGVYFCASSQIRTTDKQQETQYFGPGTRLLVL.

The chain links TRBV11-3 to TRBJ2-7, with a weak D call TRBD1 (5 bases). V gave up 4 bases and J gave up 3 bases, with 7 bases separating them. The germline CDR1 and CDR2 sequences are SGHNT and YENEEA. The CDR3 runs 12 residues. The CDR3 nucleotides read TGTGCCAGCAGCTCGACAGACTACGAGCAGTACTTC. It is translated as CASSSTDYEQYF.

The rearrangement links TRBV6-1 to TRBJ1-2; no clear D. The CDR3 loop spans 13 amino acids. Between the trimmed V and J ends, which lost 0 bases and 5 bases, there was a span of 7 bases. Germline lookup yields CDR1 MNHNS and CDR2 SASEGT. The CDR3 DNA follows: TGTGCCAGCAGTGAAGCGGCGGGATATGGCTACACCTTC. Protein: CASSEAAGYGYTF.

This sequence joins TRBV27 and TRBJ2-7; 9 positions agree with TRBD2. The J segment lost 3 bases and the V segment lost 2 bases, leaving 5 bases of the junction unmatched. The CDR3 spans 15 residues. The V gene's germline CDR1 is MNHEY and CDR2 SMNVEV (reference sequence). CDR3 sequence (DNA): TGTGCCAGCAGTTTAAAACTAGCGGGTATCTACGAGCAGTACTTC. This sequence encodes CASSLKLAGIYEQYF.

This chain uses TRBV9 with TRBJ1-4; maybe TRBD1 (5 bases). Germline CDR1 is SGDLS and CDR2 is YYNGEE. Trimming pared 4 bases from V and 5 bases from J, leaving 18 bases between. The CDR3 sequence is 16 residues long. Written as DNA, the CDR3 is TGTGCCAGCAGCCTTGACAGCAATGGAGGGAATGAAAAACTGTTTTTT. This codes for CASSLDSNGGNEKLFF.

The V and J genes are TRBV28 and TRBJ2-7; weak D call: TRBD2 (6 bases). This CDR3 contains 13 residues. Germline assignment: CDR1 MDHEN and CDR2 SYDVKM. Trimming cost V 3 bases and J 3 bases, with 9 bases left between them. The CDR3 region has the DNA TGTGCCAGCAGTTTGGGACTGTTCTACGAGCAGTACTTC. It codes for CASSLGLFYEQYF.

J is TRBJ2-2 and V is TRBV19; D may be TRBD2 (5 bases). CDR3 size: 15 residues. Trimming took 3 bases from V and 0 from J, leaving 8 bases between them. Germline V gene data show CDR1 as LNHDA and CDR2 as SQIVND (reference sequence). CDR3: CASSIWTANTGELFF. CDR3 nucleotides: TGTGCCAGTAGTATCTGGACTGCGAACACCGGGGAGCTGTTTTTT.